Below are 26 T cell receptor beta chains sequenced from a single sample in a study of blood T cell repertoires in COVID-19. Profiled with immunoSEQ multiplex PCR; TCRdb holds only in-frame clones, not every one. The sample lists 45,000 to 50,000 clones; around 85% were seen once. The sequenced material came from peripheral blood. These receptors were obtained from a human donor in a cohort sampled during active COVID-19.

V usage is TRBV7-2 and J usage is TRBJ1-2, with TRBD1 matching over 9 bases. The CDR3 extends over 14 amino acids. V shed 5 bases and J 2 bases; nucleotides not matched to a gene: 3. CDR1 and CDR2 (germline): SGHTA, FQGNSA. DNA of the CDR3: TGTGCCAGCAGCCCCGACAGGGGGAACTATGGCTACACCTTC. This encodes CASSPDRGNYGYTF.

The chain has TRBV12-3 or TRBV12-4 and TRBJ1-2; D call uncertain. Trimming pared 7 bases from V and 1 base from J, leaving 7 bases between. This CDR3 region has 12 residues. The CDR3 DNA follows: TGTGCCAGCATGAACAGTAACTATGGCTACACCTTC. Protein: CASMNSNYGYTF.

The chain employs TRBV5-1 and TRBJ2-3; 9 nucleotides align to TRBD1. The V gene's germline CDR1 is SGHRS and CDR2 YFSETQ. V lost 3 bases, J lost 4 bases, and 9 bases stayed unmatched. The CDR3 totals 16 residues. The DNA of the CDR3 is TGCGCCAGCAGCTGGGGGGACAGGGACCTCGCAGATACGCAGTATTTT. It yields the protein CASSWGDRDLADTQYF.

The chain combines TRBV6-1 with TRBJ1-4; TRBD1 might be the D (5 bases). The CDR3 has 14 amino acids. Germline V gene lookup returns CDR1 MNHNS and CDR2 SASEGT. Trimming cost V 1 base and J 8 bases, with 11 bases left between them. The CDR3: CASSEGGAGEKLFF. CDR3 DNA: TGTGCCAGCAGTGAAGGAGGGGCGGGAGAAAAACTGTTTTTT.

The gene calls are TRBV5-4 and TRBJ2-5; 8 bases agree with TRBD2. Germline CDR1 reads SGHNT; CDR2 reads YYREEE (reference sequence). Losses at the gene ends were 6 bases for V and 4 bases for J; bases not matched to a gene: 8. CDR3 length equals 14 residues. The CDR3 loop reads CASTQRGYGETQYF. In DNA, the CDR3 is TGTGCCAGCACCCAGCGGGGGTATGGAGAGACCCAGTACTTC.

The chain couples TRBV27 to TRBJ1-3; 8 bases match TRBD1. Germline values: CDR1 MNHEY, CDR2 SMNVEV (reference sequence). The CDR3 extends over 14 amino acids. J gave up 1 base and V 5 bases, and 1 base lay outside the gene matches. CDR3 coding DNA: TGTGCCAGCAGTAACAGGGGGTCTGGAAACACCATATATTTT. Translation: CASSNRGSGNTIYF.

The chain uses TRBV6-1 and TRBJ1-6, with a weak D call TRBD1 (5 bases). This CDR3 contains 15 residues. V was pared by 2 bases and J by 10 bases, with 15 bases between. Germline values: CDR1 MNHNS, CDR2 SASEGT. In DNA form, the CDR3 reads TGTGCCAGCAGTGAATTACGGAGGGGAGGCTCACCCCTCCACTTT. This translates into CASSELRRGGSPLHF.

The chain employs TRBV24-1 and TRBJ2-1, with TRBD2 matching over 9 bases. CDR1 is KGHDR, CDR2 SFDVKD, per germline. The junction had 2 bases not matched to a gene; V was cut back by 1 base and J by 5 bases. This CDR3 is 15 amino acids long. For the CDR3, the DNA is TGTGCCACCAGTGATTTAGCTAGCGGGAACAATGAGCAGTTCTTC. This gives the protein CATSDLASGNNEQFF.

This chain links TRBV6-5 with TRBJ2-5, with D tentatively TRBD2 (5 bases). Germline values: CDR1 MNHEY, CDR2 SVGAGI. This CDR3 has 14 amino acids. Trimming cost V 0 bases and J 3 bases, with 8 bases left between them. CDR3 nucleotide sequence: TGTGCCAGCAGTTACTCCCCGGGGAAAGAGACCCAGTACTTC. Its protein is CASSYSPGKETQYF.

This clone was seen a few times. V gene TRBV19 combines with J gene TRBJ2-7; TRBD1 might be the D (5 bases). The germline gives CDR1 LNHDA, CDR2 SQIVND (reference sequence). Trimming took 5 bases from V and 12 from J, leaving 14 bases between them. This CDR3 contains 11 residues. CDR3: CASSPRQKPYF. The CDR3 nucleotides are TGTGCCAGTAGTCCTCGACAGAAGCCGTACTTC. Complete variable domain (other parts from reference TRBV19 and TRBJ2-7): DGGITQSPKYLFRKEGQNVTLSCEQNLNHDAMYWYRQDPGQGLRLIYYSQIVNDFQKGDIAEGYSVSREKKESFPLTVTSAQKNPTAFYLCASSPRQKPYFGPGTRLTVT.

This clone was found a few times. The chain uses TRBV3-1 (or the pseudogene TRBV3-2) and TRBJ1-2, with D unclear. Germline V gene data show CDR1 as LGHDT and CDR2 as YNNKEL (reference sequence). Deletions cut 1 base from V and 3 bases from J, with 9 bases between. The CDR3 covers 14 residues. The CDR3 DNA is TGTGCCAGCAGCCAAGGTAGAATATACTATGGCTACACCTTC. Translated, it gives CASSQGRIYYGYTF.

The CDR3, as DNA: TGCGCCAGCAGTGAGAACAGGAGTGAAAAACTGTTTTTT. Its translation: CASSENRSEKLFF. The chain employs TRBV10-2 and TRBJ1-4; D might be TRBD1 (5 bases). The V end lost 2 bases, the J end lost 7 bases, and 8 bases lay between the germline ends. The CDR3 is 13 residues long. Germline CDR1 and CDR2: WSHSY and SAAADI.

The gene calls are TRBV4-1 and TRBJ2-7, with D perhaps matching TRBD2 (6 bases). The CDR3 runs 17 residues. V lost 1 base, J lost 6 bases, and 22 bases lay in between. Germline V gene lookup returns CDR1 MGHRA and CDR2 YSYEKL. The CDR3 bases are TGCGCCAGCAGCCAAGTATATTCGGCGGGGACTCTCCTCGAGCAGTACTTC. It encodes CASSQVYSAGTLLEQYF.

The chain recombines TRBV4-1 with TRBJ2-3; 7 nucleotides match TRBD2. The CDR3 contains 16 residues. The ends lost 7 bases at V and 0 bases at J; junction bases unmatched: 10. Germline-derived CDR1 and CDR2 are MGHRA and YSYEKL. The CDR3, as DNA: TGCGCCAGCACCCGAGGAGCGGGGACTAGCACAGATACGCAGTATTTT. This gives the protein CASTRGAGTSTDTQYF.

V is TRBV5-1 and J is TRBJ2-7, with a possible D match to TRBD1 (6 bases). The CDR3 extends over 14 amino acids. Trimming removed 2 bases from V and 7 bases from J, with 16 bases in between. CDR1 is SGHRS, CDR2 YFSETQ, per germline. The CDR3 sequence: CASSFRGQSEEQYF. In DNA, the CDR3 is TGCGCCAGCAGCTTCCGAGGACAGAGTGAGGAGCAGTACTTC. Drawing the rest from reference TRBV5-1 and TRBJ2-7, the complete variable domain is KAGVTQTPRYLIKTRGQQVTLSCSPISGHRSVSWYQQTPGQGLQFLFEYFSETQRNKGNFPGRFSGRQFSNSRSEMNVSTLELGDSALYLCASSFRGQSEEQYFGPGTRLTVT.

The V gene is TRBV6-5, the J gene TRBJ1-5; TRBD1 is a possible D gene (5 bases). CDR1 and CDR2 (germline): MNHEY, SVGAGI. The CDR3 covers 14 residues. The V gene lost 10 bases and the J gene lost 1 base, with 14 bases spanning the gap. CDR3 amino acids: CATKGFASNQPQHF. CDR3 coding DNA: TGTGCCACCAAGGGGTTCGCCAGCAATCAGCCCCAGCATTTT.

The chain uses TRBV19 and TRBJ1-2, with D perhaps matching TRBD1 (5 bases). This CDR3 contains 12 residues. V was trimmed by 6 bases and J by 4 bases, leaving 9 bases between them. CDR1 and CDR2 (germline): LNHDA, SQIVND (reference sequence). The CDR3: CASSRDRYGYTF. The DNA for the CDR3 is TGTGCCAGTAGCAGGGATCGCTATGGCTACACCTTC.

The chain recombines TRBV24-1 with TRBJ1-5; TRBD1 matches 9 bases. Per germline, CDR1 KGHDR and CDR2 SFDVKD. This CDR3 has 16 amino acids. J was trimmed by 5 bases and V by 3 bases; bases with no gene match: 7. DNA of the CDR3: TGTGCCACCAGTGATCCGCGGACAGGGGCGGATCAGCCCCAGCATTTT. Translating it yields CATSDPRTGADQPQHF.

In this sample, this clone turned up a few times. The chain uses TRBV7-6 and TRBJ1-5, with a weak D call TRBD1 (6 bases). The CDR3 is 15 residues long. With 1 base removed from V and 4 bases from J, the gap between germline ends came to 11 bases. From germline, CDR1 is SGHVS and CDR2 FNYEAQ. The CDR3 protein is CASSLGAGENQPQHF. The DNA of the CDR3 is TGTGCCAGCAGCTTAGGGGCAGGGGAGAATCAGCCCCAGCATTTT.

This clone was detected only once. J is TRBJ2-1 and V is TRBV12-3 or TRBV12-4; D is unresolved. This CDR3 region has 11 residues. Trimming removed 6 bases from V and 8 bases from J, with 8 bases in between. CDR3 nucleotide sequence: TGTGCCAGCAGAACAGCCTATGAGCAGTTCTTC. Its translation: CASRTAYEQFF.

V and J are TRBV5-1 and TRBJ1-1, with D maybe TRBD1 (5 bases). Germline lookup yields CDR1 SGHRS and CDR2 YFSETQ. The V gene lost 4 bases and the J gene lost 1 base, with 11 bases spanning the gap. This CDR3 is 14 amino acids long. For the CDR3, the DNA is TGCGCCAGCAGCAAAAGCGGGGGGAACACTGAAGCTTTCTTT. It specifies CASSKSGGNTEAFF.

This chain links TRBV6-4 with TRBJ1-1; maybe TRBD1 (5 bases). Deletions cut 4 bases from V and 5 bases from J, with 11 bases between. The CDR3 consists of 13 residues. Germline V lookup: CDR1 MRHNA, CDR2 SNTAGT. The CDR3 DNA sequence: TGTGCCAGCAGTGTAGGGGAGGGAACTGAAGCTTTCTTT. It is translated as CASSVGEGTEAFF.

The CDR3 region has the DNA TGCGCCAGCTCCCAGGGGAGCTCCTACAATGAGCAGTTCTTC. Amino acid sequence: CASSQGSSYNEQFF. The V call is TRBV5-1, the J call TRBJ2-1; possible D gene TRBD1, 6 bases. Trimming removed 7 bases from V and 0 bases from J, with 11 bases in between. Germline assignment: CDR1 SGHRS and CDR2 YFSETQ. The length of the CDR3 is 14 residues.

The chain links TRBV4-1 to TRBJ1-1; weak D call: TRBD1 (6 bases). The CDR3 spans 14 residues. Germline loops: CDR1 MGHRA, CDR2 YSYEKL. The ends were cut back, 5 bases at V and 5 bases at J, with 15 bases in the middle. CDR3 nucleotides: TGCGCCAGCAGCTCGACAAGCAGGGGTACTGAAGCTTTCTTT. Encoded protein: CASSSTSRGTEAFF.

The chain couples TRBV11-3 to TRBJ1-3; D not certain. Looked up from germline, CDR1 is SGHNT and CDR2 is YENEEA. Trimming took 5 bases from V and 0 from J, leaving 8 bases between them. The CDR3 loop spans 14 amino acids. The CDR3 is CASSARDSGNTIYF. The CDR3 bases are TGTGCCAGCAGCGCCCGGGACTCTGGAAACACCATATATTTT.

The rearrangement uses TRBV2 and TRBJ2-7, with 7 bases lining up with TRBD1. V lost 4 bases to trimming and J lost 3 bases; unmatched junction nucleotides: 3. The CDR3 covers 13 residues. Germline V gene sequence: CDR1 SNHLY, CDR2 FYNNEI. CDR3 sequence (DNA): TGTGCCAGCAGTGGTGGACAGGTCTACGAGCAGTACTTC. Residues: CASSGGQVYEQYF.